What follows are 11 T cell receptor beta chains derived from one specimen sequenced in a study of T cell clonality in common variable immunodeficiency. The method was immunoSEQ multiplex PCR; TCRdb's version includes in-frame clones alone and lacks a portion of them. The sample shows around 57,000 clones, no singletons; the ten largest hold about 3.7%. The sample taken for sequencing was peripheral blood mononuclear cells. Receptor source: a person aged 18 to 75 in good health.

A remark on this clone: The observed sequence ends 3 residues before the CDR3 terminus, with the missing tail filled in from the germline J gene. The J gene is TRBJ1-1, the V gene TRBV7-2, with a tentative D call TRBD1 (5 bases). V was cut by 1 base and J by 6 bases, with 9 bases left in between. The CDR3 sequence is 13 residues long. CDR1 and CDR2 (germline): SGHTA, FQGNSA. The CDR3 loop is CASSLGQGAEAFF. CDR3 DNA, as far as it was read: TGTGCCAGCAGCTTAGGGCAGGGCGCTGAA.

This clone has a count of ten or more. Sequencing ends 3 residues short of the CDR3 end; the germline J gene provides the rest. The genes are TRBV5-1 and TRBJ2-7; possibly TRBD2 for D (6 bases). The CDR3 has 14 amino acids. Per the germline V gene, CDR1 is SGHRS and CDR2 is YFSETQ. V shed 0 bases and J shed 4 bases, with 11 bases lying between them. This CDR3 reads CASSLGLVTYEQYF. CDR3 DNA (partial): TGCGCCAGCAGCTTGGGACTAGTGACTTACGAG.

Ten or more counts support this clone. The read halts 3 residues ahead of the CDR3 end, with the missing end drawn from the germline J gene. The chain couples TRBV20-1 to TRBJ2-5, with D hard to call. Germline lookup yields CDR1 DFQATT and CDR2 SNEGSKA (reference sequence). Trimming shortened V by 5 bases and J by 3 bases, and 7 bases separated the two germline ends. CDR3 size: 11 residues. This chain's CDR3 is CSAQDKETQYF. The CDR3 DNA, read in part, is TGCAGTGCTCAGGATAAAGAGACC.

This clone has a count of ten or more. Read coverage stops 3 residues before the CDR3 terminus; the germline J gene supplies the remainder. This rearrangement joins TRBV5-1 to TRBJ2-3; D remains ambiguous. Germline CDR1 is SGHRS and CDR2 is YFSETQ. Trimming stripped 7 bases from V and 1 base from J, with 13 bases between. The CDR3 length is 14 residues. CDR3 in amino acids: CASGPLAGTDTQYF. The CDR3 bases that were read are TGCGCCAGCGGCCCTTTGGCGGGCACAGATACG.

This clone was picked up a small number of times. The CDR3 here is CSVDTGGASGYTF. The sequenced CDR3 bases are TGCAGCGTTGACACAGGGGGCGCCTCCGGC. V and J are TRBV29-1 and TRBJ1-2; 9 bases fit TRBD1. The read ends 3 residues before the CDR3 terminus; that terminus is restored from the germline J gene. The CDR3 has 13 amino acids. Germline CDR1 reads SQVTM; CDR2 reads ANQGSEA.

This clone turned up a few times. The DNA ends 3 residues before the CDR3 does, and the rest of the CDR3 is filled in from the germline J gene. The V gene is TRBV20-1, the J gene TRBJ2-3; D may match TRBD1 or TRBD2 (6 bases each). The V gene's germline CDR1 is DFQATT and CDR2 SNEGSKA (reference sequence). This CDR3 region has 16 residues. CDR3 loop: CSARPQGTGEQETQYF. The sequenced part of the CDR3 DNA is TGCAGTGCTAGGCCCCAGGGGACGGGAGAACAAGAGACG.

This clone occurred many times. Sequencing ends 3 residues short of the CDR3 end; the germline J gene provides the rest. The chain has TRBV5-1 and TRBJ2-7; 11 bases are shared with TRBD2. Trimming cost V 4 bases and J 3 bases; bases outside gene matches: 6. The CDR3 spans 15 residues. Germline V gives CDR1 SGHRS, CDR2 YFSETQ. The sequenced CDR3 bases are TGCGCCAGCAGCCCTTTAGCGGGAGGGGACTACGAG. This translates into CASSPLAGGDYE. The complete CDR3 protein is CASSPLAGGDYEQYF.

This clone has at least ten counts. Read coverage stops 3 residues before the CDR3 terminus; the germline J gene supplies the remainder. The chain joins TRBV12-3 or TRBV12-4 to TRBJ2-7; no firm D call. The CDR3 covers 14 residues. Trimming shortened V by 1 base and J by 2 bases, and 9 bases separated the two germline ends. Here the CDR3 reads CASSLGQAPYEQYF. The CDR3 DNA, read in part, is TGTGCCAGCAGTTTAGGGCAGGCCCCCTACGAG.

This clone was detected many times. Read coverage stops 3 residues before the CDR3 terminus; the germline J gene supplies the remainder. V usage is TRBV14 and J usage is TRBJ2-1, with a possible D match to TRBD2 (5 bases). This CDR3 region has 16 residues. Trimming took off 2 bases at V and 6 bases at J, with 17 bases between the two ends. Germline lookup yields CDR1 SGHDN and CDR2 FVKESK. CDR3 DNA, as far as it was read: TGTGCCAGCAGCCAACCGGGGAGTCTTGGCAGCAATGAG. Residues: CASSQPGSLGSNE. The full CDR3 reads CASSQPGSLGSNEQFF.

In this sample, this clone turned up many times. From the germline J gene comes the end of the CDR3, since the read stops 3 residues before it. The chain couples TRBV29-1 to TRBJ2-7; 7 positions match TRBD1. Per germline, CDR1 SQVTM and CDR2 ANQGSEA. CDR3 length equals 13 residues. J gave up 3 bases and V 4 bases, and 6 bases lay outside the gene matches. The CDR3 sequence: CSVVDRDNYEQYF. The sequenced part of the CDR3 DNA is TGCAGCGTTGTCGACAGGGACAACTACGAG.

The sample holds a few counts of this clone. The CDR3 goes on 3 residues after the read ends, and that part is filled in from the germline J gene. The V call is TRBV6-2 or TRBV6-3, the J call TRBJ1-1; tentatively, D is TRBD1 (5 bases). The germline V gene encodes CDR1 MNHEY and CDR2 SVGEGT. Trimming pared 2 bases from V and 5 bases from J, leaving 12 bases between. This CDR3 comprises 14 residues. The DNA read from the CDR3 is TGTGCCAGCAGTTACAGCCAGGGCCCGACTGAA. It translates to CASSYSQGPTE. In full, the CDR3 is CASSYSQGPTEAFF.